The clone carrying this T cell receptor (beta chain) has a single count. No antigen is known for it. The data stem from a study of cytomegalovirus exposure and HLA in healthy donors. Points from the study as a whole: The authors later found HLA-associated TCR beta chains more clonally expanded than equally common others. TCR beta V- and J-gene trimming, according to a later analysis, was linked to a missense DCLRE1C variant.

It was with 60 Vbeta and 13 Jbeta primers that the PCR ran. Assay used: immunoSEQ multiplex PCR; TCRdb lists only in-frame clones, some missing. The sample holds about 95,000 clones; around four fifths are singletons and the top ten take approximately 4%. The J segment lost 8 bases and the V segment lost 4 bases, leaving 8 bases of the junction unmatched. Germline V gene lookup returns CDR1 SGHTS and CDR2 YDEGEE. The CDR3 sequence is 15 residues long. The V gene is TRBV5-8, the J gene TRBJ1-4; 10 bases are a match to TRBD1. Sequenced sample: PBMCs. This clonotype was sampled from a woman aged 40 to 50 in good health and CMV-seropositive. This CDR3 is CASSARQGATEKLFF. As DNA, the CDR3 is TGTGCCAGCAGCGCTCGACAGGGGGCGACGGAAAAACTGTTTTTT.